These T cell receptor beta chains were read from a single sample in a study of beta chain features in type 1 diabetes. Repertoires were generated with immunoSEQ multiplex PCR, while TCRdb's copy carries only in-frame clones and drops some. Of roughly 730,000 clones listed, 10% to 15% were seen once; the top ten hold less than 0.025%. Material for sequencing was naive CD4+ T cells from blood. The receptors were gathered from a man aged 18 to 30 with type 1 diabetes. CDR3s include the opening cysteine and the closing phenylalanine or tryptophan. D genes are given only for firm matches. Clone size is not always given. Where it is, it says once, few, many or a class for expanded clones.

J | size | V | D | CDR3 | DNA
TRBJ1-2 | . | TRBV30 | . | CAWSGGYGYTF | TGTGCCTGGAGTGGCGGGTATGGCTACACCTTC
TRBJ2-4 | . | TRBV9 | TRBD2 | CASSTGTSGGPKNIQYF | TGTGCCAGCAGCACCGGGACTAGCGGGGGCCCCAAAAACATTCAGTACTTC
TRBJ2-1 | . | TRBV7-3 | TRBD2 | CASSHTSTSGGYNEQFF | TGTGCCAGCAGCCATACCTCGACTAGCGGGGGTTACAATGAGCAGTTCTTC
TRBJ1-5 | few | TRBV30 | . | CAWSVLGSNQPQHF | TGTGCCTGGAGTGTACTTGGGAGTAATCAGCCCCAGCATTTT
TRBJ1-5 | few | TRBV30 | . | CAWSSRDVYSNQPQHF | TGTGCCTGGAGTAGTCGCGACGTTTATAGCAATCAGCCCCAGCATTTT
TRBJ2-3 | . | TRBV5-1 | TRBD1 | CASSLEGQGIDTQYF | TGCGCCAGCAGCTTGGAGGGACAGGGAATAGATACGCAGTATTTT
TRBJ1-2 | . | TRBV7-8 | . | CASSLEAGSGLVYGYTF | TGTGCCAGCAGCTTAGAAGCAGGGAGTGGTCTTGTATACGGCTACACCTTC
TRBJ2-5 | . | TRBV25-1 | . | CASSERGRGEAETQYF | TGTGCCAGCAGTGAACGGGGTAGGGGGGAAGCAGAGACCCAGTACTTC
TRBJ1-4 | . | TRBV7-9 | TRBD1 | CASSLTGVNEKLFF | TGTGCCAGCAGCCTCACAGGGGTTAATGAAAAACTGTTTTTT
TRBJ2-7 | few | TRBV11-2 | . | CASSLGEVAYEQYF | TGTGCCAGCAGCTTAGGGGAAGTAGCCTACGAGCAGTACTTC
TRBJ1-6 | few | TRBV5-1 | . | CASSLKGDGSPLHF | TGCGCCAGCAGCTTGAAAGGGGATGGTTCACCCCTCCACTTT
TRBJ2-1 | . | TRBV13 | TRBD2 | CASSLAGGGNEQFF | TGTGCCAGCAGCTTAGCTGGCGGGGGCAATGAGCAGTTCTTC
TRBJ2-5 | . | TRBV6-6 | . | CASTLRGGEETQYF | TGTGCCAGCACCTTACGCGGGGGCGAGGAGACCCAGTACTTC
TRBJ2-1 | few | TRBV21-1 | . | CASSKGQGDDNEQFF | TGTGCCAGCAGCAAAGGACAGGGGGATGACAATGAGCAGTTCTTC
TRBJ2-6 | few | TRBV29-1 | . | CSVGTQSSGANVLTF | TGCAGCGTCGGGACTCAAAGCTCTGGGGCCAACGTCCTGACTTTC